Here is one T cell receptor beta chain with its context. Its specificity is not known. Assay: immunoSEQ multiplex PCR; the TCRdb copy retains only in-frame clones and omits some. Of 65,000 to 90,000 clones listed, roughly 90% are singletons. The data derive from a study of OX40 agonist ivuxolimab in advanced cancers. Study details: Patients receiving dose escalation had hepatocellular carcinoma, melanoma, renal cell or head and neck cancer. Study observations and caveats: Dose levels from 0.1 to 3.0 mg/kg saw CD4+ and CD8+ blood T cells expand clonally by week 6.

This CDR3 is 14 amino acids long. Germline-derived CDR1 and CDR2 are LNHDA and SQIVND (reference sequence). V was clipped by 1 base and J by 7 bases, with 11 bases between them. This receptor was obtained from an adult with an advanced solid tumor such as melanoma, head and neck, liver or kidney cancer. J is TRBJ1-5 and V is TRBV19; D uncertain. The sequencing used CD4+ or CD8+ T cells sorted from blood, collected in a trial of the OX40 agonist ivuxolimab. The DNA for the CDR3 is TGTGCCAGTAGTATAGTCGGGATTAGGCAGCCCCAGCATTTT. Protein: CASSIVGIRQPQHF.